Detailed here is one T cell receptor (beta chain). Its antigen remains unknown. Together with a sample-barcoded 5' primer, a J-beta primer mix was included in a second PCR lasting about 6 to 11 cycles. TCRdb independently ran MiXCR on the 5' RACE reads; one entry per CDR3 protein. Of roughly 800,000 distinct CDR3 sequences in the sample, 55% to 70% were seen once. This specimen belongs to a study of blood T cells in healthy people across ages. Notes on the study in general: TCR beta diversity was tightly associated with the proportion of naive T cells.

V lost 5 bases to trimming and J lost 5 bases; unmatched junction nucleotides: 15. CDR3 length: 16 residues. This chain joins TRBV12-3 or TRBV12-4 and TRBJ2-7, with 7 bases aligning to TRBD1. This TCR derives from a man aged 30-40 years in good health. The sequenced material came from blood. The CDR3, as DNA: TGTGCCAGCAGTCCGACGGACAGGCTCTACCCTCACGAGCAGTACTTC. This sequence encodes CASSPTDRLYPHEQYF.